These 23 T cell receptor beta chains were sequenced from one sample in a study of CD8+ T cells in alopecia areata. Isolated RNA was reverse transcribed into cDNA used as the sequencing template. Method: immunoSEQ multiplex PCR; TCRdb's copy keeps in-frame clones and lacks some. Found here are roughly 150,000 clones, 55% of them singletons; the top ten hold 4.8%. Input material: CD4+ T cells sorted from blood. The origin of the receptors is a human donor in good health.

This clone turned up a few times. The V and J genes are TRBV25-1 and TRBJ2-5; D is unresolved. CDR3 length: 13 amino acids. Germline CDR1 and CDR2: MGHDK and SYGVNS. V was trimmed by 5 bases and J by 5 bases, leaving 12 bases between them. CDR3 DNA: TGTGCCAGCAGTCCCCTCGACTGGGAGACCCAGTACTTC. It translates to CASSPLDWETQYF.

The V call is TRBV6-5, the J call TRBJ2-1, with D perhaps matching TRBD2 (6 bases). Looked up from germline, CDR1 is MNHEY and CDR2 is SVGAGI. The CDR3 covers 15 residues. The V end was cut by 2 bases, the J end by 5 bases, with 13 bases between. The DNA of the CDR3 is TGTGCCAGCAGTTACGGGGGGTCCGAGAACAATGAGCAGTTCTTC. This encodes CASSYGGSENNEQFF.

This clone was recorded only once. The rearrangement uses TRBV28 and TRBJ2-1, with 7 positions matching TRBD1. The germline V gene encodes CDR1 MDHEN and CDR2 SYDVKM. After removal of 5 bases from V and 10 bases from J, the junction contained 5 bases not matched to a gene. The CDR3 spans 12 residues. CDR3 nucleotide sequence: TGTGCCAGCAGTACGGGACAGCCCGAGCAGTTCTTC. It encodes CASSTGQPEQFF.

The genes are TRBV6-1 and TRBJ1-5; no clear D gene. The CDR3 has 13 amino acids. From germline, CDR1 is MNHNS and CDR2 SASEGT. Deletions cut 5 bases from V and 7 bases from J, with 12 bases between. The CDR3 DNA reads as TGTGCCAGCAGTTATGATAGGGAGCAGCCCCAGCATTTT. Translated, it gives CASSYDREQPQHF.

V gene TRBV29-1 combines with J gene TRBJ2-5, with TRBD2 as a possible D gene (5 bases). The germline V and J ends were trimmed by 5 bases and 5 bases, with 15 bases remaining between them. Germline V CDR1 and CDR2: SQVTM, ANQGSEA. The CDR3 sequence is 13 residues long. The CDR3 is CSVTRGNRETQYF. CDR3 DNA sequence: TGCAGCGTTACCCGAGGGAATCGGGAGACCCAGTACTTC.

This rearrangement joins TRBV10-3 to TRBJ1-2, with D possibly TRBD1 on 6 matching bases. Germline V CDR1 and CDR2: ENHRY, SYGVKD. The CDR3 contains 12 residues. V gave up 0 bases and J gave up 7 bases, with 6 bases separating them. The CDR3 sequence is CAISESTGGYTF. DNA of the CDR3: TGTGCCATCAGTGAGTCGACAGGTGGCTACACCTTC.

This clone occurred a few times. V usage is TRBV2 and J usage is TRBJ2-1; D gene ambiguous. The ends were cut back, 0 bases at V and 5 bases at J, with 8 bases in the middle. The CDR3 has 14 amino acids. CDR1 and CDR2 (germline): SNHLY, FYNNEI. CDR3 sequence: CASSEAWVDNEQFF. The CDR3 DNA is TGTGCCAGCAGTGAAGCTTGGGTAGACAATGAGCAGTTCTTC.

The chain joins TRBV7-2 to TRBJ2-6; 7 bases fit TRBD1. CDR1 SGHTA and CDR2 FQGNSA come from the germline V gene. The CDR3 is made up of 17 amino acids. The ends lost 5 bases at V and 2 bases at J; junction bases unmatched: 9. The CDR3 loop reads CASSHHSTGTGANVLTF. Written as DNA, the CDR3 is TGTGCCAGCAGCCACCATTCGACAGGGACTGGGGCCAACGTCCTGACTTTC.

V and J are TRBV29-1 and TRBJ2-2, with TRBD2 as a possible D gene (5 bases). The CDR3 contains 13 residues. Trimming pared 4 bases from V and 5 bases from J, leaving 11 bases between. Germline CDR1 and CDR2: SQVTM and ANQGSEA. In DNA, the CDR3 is TGCAGCGTTGGAGGTATAGCGACCGGGGAGCTGTTTTTT. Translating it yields CSVGGIATGELFF.

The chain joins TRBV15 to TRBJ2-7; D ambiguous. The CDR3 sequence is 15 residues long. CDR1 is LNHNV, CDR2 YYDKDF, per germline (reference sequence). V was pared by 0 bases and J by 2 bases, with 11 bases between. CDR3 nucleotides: TGTGCCACCAGCAGAGATCGGCCAGCCGCCTACGAGCAGTACTTC. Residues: CATSRDRPAAYEQYF.

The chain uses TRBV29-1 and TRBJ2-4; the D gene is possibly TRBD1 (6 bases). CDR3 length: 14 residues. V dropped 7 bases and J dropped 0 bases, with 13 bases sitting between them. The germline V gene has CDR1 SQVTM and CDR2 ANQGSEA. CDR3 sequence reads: CSARTALAKNIQYF. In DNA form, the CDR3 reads TGCAGCGCTCGGACAGCCTTAGCCAAAAACATTCAGTACTTC.

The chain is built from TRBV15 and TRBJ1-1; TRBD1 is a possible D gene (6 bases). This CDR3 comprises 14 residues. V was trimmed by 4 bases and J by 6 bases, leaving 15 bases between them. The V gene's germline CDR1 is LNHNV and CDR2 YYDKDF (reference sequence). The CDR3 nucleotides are TGTGCCACCAGCACGTGGGTACAGGGAGCTGAAGCTTTCTTT. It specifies CATSTWVQGAEAFF.

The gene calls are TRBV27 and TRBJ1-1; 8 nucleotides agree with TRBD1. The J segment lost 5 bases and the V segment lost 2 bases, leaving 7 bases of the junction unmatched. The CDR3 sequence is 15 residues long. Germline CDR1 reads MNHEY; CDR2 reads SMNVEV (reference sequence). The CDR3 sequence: CASSLTQGAFTEAFF. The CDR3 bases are TGTGCCAGCAGTTTAACGCAGGGGGCTTTTACTGAAGCTTTCTTT.

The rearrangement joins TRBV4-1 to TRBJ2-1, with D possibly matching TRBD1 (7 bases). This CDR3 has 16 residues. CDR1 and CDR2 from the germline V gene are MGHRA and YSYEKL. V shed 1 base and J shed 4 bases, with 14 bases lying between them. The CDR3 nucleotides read TGCGCCAGCAGCCAAGTATCAGGGGGGTCTTACAATGAGCAGTTCTTC. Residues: CASSQVSGGSYNEQFF.

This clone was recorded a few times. The CDR3 DNA reads as TGTGCCTGGAATGCGGGAGGGCACACAGATACGCAGTATTTT. Protein: CAWNAGGHTDTQYF. The chain has TRBV30 and TRBJ2-3, with 9 nucleotides matching TRBD2. V trimming: 4 bases; J trimming: 2 bases; junction bases outside the gene matches: 4. This CDR3 has 14 residues. CDR1 and CDR2 (germline): GTSNPN, SVGIG (reference sequence).

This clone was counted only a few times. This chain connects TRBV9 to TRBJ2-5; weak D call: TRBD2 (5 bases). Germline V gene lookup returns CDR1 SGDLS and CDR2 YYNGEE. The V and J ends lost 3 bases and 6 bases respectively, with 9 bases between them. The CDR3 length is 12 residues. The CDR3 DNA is TGTGCCAGCAGCGAGGGAGTGAAGACCCAGTACTTC. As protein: CASSEGVKTQYF.

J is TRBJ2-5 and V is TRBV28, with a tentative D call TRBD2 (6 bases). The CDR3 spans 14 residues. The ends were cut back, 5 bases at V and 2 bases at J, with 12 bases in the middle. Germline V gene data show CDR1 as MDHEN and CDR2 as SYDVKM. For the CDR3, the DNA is TGTGCCAGCAGTCTCGGGACTCGACAAGAGACCCAGTACTTC. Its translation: CASSLGTRQETQYF.

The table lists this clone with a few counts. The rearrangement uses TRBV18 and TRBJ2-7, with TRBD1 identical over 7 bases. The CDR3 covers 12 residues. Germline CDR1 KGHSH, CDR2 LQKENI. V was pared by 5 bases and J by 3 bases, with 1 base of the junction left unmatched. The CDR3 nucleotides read TGTGCCAGCTCATGGGACAGCTACGAGCAGTACTTC. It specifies CASSWDSYEQYF.

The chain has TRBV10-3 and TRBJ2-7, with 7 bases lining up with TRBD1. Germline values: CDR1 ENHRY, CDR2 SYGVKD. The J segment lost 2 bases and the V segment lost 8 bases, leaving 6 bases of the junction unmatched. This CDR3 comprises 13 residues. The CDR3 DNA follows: TGTGCCATCGGCGCGACAGGGACCTACGAGCAGTACTTC. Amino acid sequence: CAIGATGTYEQYF.

Here the CDR3 reads CASSTGSGGYTF. The CDR3 bases are TGTGCCAGCAGCACCGGAAGCGGTGGCTACACCTTC. The chain couples TRBV7-9 to TRBJ1-2; D uncertain. This CDR3 spans 12 amino acids. V was shortened by 5 bases and J by 7 bases, with 11 bases between the two germline ends. CDR1 and CDR2 from the germline V gene are SEHNR and FQNEAQ (reference sequence).

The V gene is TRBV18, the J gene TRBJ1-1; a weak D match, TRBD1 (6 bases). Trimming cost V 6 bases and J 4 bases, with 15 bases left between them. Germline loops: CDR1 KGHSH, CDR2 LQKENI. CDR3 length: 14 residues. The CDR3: CASSLEGGGTEAFF. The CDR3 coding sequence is TGTGCCAGCTCCCTAGAGGGGGGGGGCACTGAAGCTTTCTTT.

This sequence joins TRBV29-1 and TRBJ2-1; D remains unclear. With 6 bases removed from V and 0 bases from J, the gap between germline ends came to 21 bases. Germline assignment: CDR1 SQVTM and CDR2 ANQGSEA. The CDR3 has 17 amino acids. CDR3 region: CSVRSGSTLLSYNEQFF. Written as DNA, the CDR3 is TGCAGCGTGAGGTCAGGCAGTACCTTGCTCTCCTACAATGAGCAGTTCTTC.

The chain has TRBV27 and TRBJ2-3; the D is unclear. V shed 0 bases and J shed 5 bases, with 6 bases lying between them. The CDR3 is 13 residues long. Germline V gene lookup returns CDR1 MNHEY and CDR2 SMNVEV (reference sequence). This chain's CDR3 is CASSLSFGDTQYF. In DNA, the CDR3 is TGTGCCAGCAGTTTATCGTTCGGAGATACGCAGTATTTT.